The following is a TCR beta chain sequence with its context. These data originate in a study of T cells after yellow fever vaccination. In TCRdb, the 5' RACE reads were re-called with MiXCR into one record per CDR3 protein. The profile shows 340,000 or so distinct CDR3 sequences, 9.5% to 15% of them singletons. Germline V CDR1 and CDR2: LNHDA, SQIVND (reference sequence). V was cut by 10 bases and J by 5 bases, with 11 bases left in between. The CDR3 runs to 12 residues. The chain is built from TRBV19 and TRBJ2-2; D is unresolved. The receptor was isolated from a man younger than 35 who received the YFV17D yellow fever vaccine. The sample in question was CD4+ T cells sorted from PBMCs, obtained 15 days after the yellow fever booster vaccination. The CDR3 reads CAIRRVTGELFF. CDR3 nucleotide sequence: TGTGCCATCAGGCGAGTTACCGGGGAGCTGTTTTTT. Combining the CDR3 with reference TRBV19 and TRBJ2-2 gives the whole variable domain DGGITQSPKYLFRKEGQNVTLSCEQNLNHDAMYWYRQDPGQGLRLIYYSQIVNDFQKGDIAEGYSVSREKKESFPLTVTSAQKNPTAFYLCAIRRVTGELFFGEGSRLTVL.